What follows describes a single T cell receptor beta chain. Antigen: not known. In germline, CDR1 is MNHEY, CDR2 SVGAGI. Deletions cut 0 bases from V and 4 bases from J, with 6 bases between. This CDR3 has 14 amino acids. The source of the sample is a study of shared clonotypes between healthy human individuals. The overall study: Per donor, CD8 memory used one plate, CD8 naive used two, CD4 memory used three and CD4 naive used three. Overall study results and limits: Specimens sampled were limited to blood, with tissue repertoires likely differing.

At deep level, the assay was performed. Using immunoSEQ multiplex PCR, the repertoire was profiled, and TCRdb retains in-frame clones only, with some absent. The data contain more than 1,200,000 clones, approximately 98.5% of them singletons. V and J are TRBV6-5 and TRBJ2-2, with D maybe TRBD2 (6 bases). This receptor was identified in a man aged 25 to 40 in good health. The sequenced sample consisted of naive CD4+ T cells sorted from blood. Subset indicated: CD45RA+ positively selected. DNA for the CDR3: TGTGCCAGCAGTTACTCCGGGAGCACCGGGGAGCTGTTTTTT. It codes for CASSYSGSTGELFF.